The 18 T cell receptor beta chains below were found in one sample sequenced in a study of cytotoxic CD8 clonotypes in ibrutinib-treated CLL. Measured with immunoSEQ multiplex PCR; TCRdb has only the in-frame clones, and not every one. The sample includes 17,000 or so clones, 80% to 85% of them seen just once. The specimen comprised PBMCs, sampled before ibrutinib treatment. These receptors came from a human donor with chronic lymphocytic leukemia.

The chain couples TRBV28 to TRBJ2-4, with D perhaps TRBD2 (7 bases). Germline V gene sequence: CDR1 MDHEN, CDR2 SYDVKM. V lost 2 bases and J lost 7, with 12 bases in between. The CDR3 contains 14 residues. This chain's CDR3 is CASSLRGGRNIQYF. Here the CDR3 DNA reads TGTGCCAGCAGTTTAAGGGGGGGCAGGAACATTCAGTACTTC.

DNA for the CDR3: TGTGCCAGCACCACTTTAGGAGATCAGCCCCAGCATTTT. This codes for CASTTLGDQPQHF. The V gene is TRBV28, the J gene TRBJ1-5; D not certain. V lost 7 bases, J lost 5 bases, and 12 bases lay in between. Germline lookup yields CDR1 MDHEN and CDR2 SYDVKM. The CDR3 spans 13 residues.

This sequence joins TRBV10-2 and TRBJ2-2, with 11 bases identical to TRBD2. This CDR3 has 16 amino acids. V lost 6 bases and J lost 4; bases outside the gene matches: 7. Germline loops: CDR1 WSHSY, CDR2 SAAADI. Written as DNA, the CDR3 is TGCGCCAGCAGCCAGACCGGGACTAGCGGCACCGGGGAGCTGTTTTTT. Encoded protein: CASSQTGTSGTGELFF.

The rearrangement joins TRBV28 to TRBJ2-1; D is undetermined. Trimming shortened V by 3 bases and J by 8 bases, and 5 bases separated the two germline ends. The CDR3 sequence is 11 residues long. Germline V gene sequence: CDR1 MDHEN, CDR2 SYDVKM. Here the CDR3 DNA reads TGTGCCAGCAGTTTTATCGATGAGCAGTTCTTC. This translates into CASSFIDEQFF.

The rearrangement uses TRBV19 and TRBJ2-6; D unresolved. V shed 0 bases and J shed 0 bases, with 15 bases lying between them. The CDR3 has 19 amino acids. Germline V CDR1 and CDR2: LNHDA, SQIVND (reference sequence). The CDR3 is CASSIDLTRTFSGANVLTF. The DNA for the CDR3 is TGTGCCAGTAGTATAGATCTAACACGTACGTTCTCTGGGGCCAACGTCCTGACTTTC.

The rearrangement links TRBV28 to TRBJ2-7; TRBD1 matches 8 bases. Germline lookup yields CDR1 MDHEN and CDR2 SYDVKM. J lost 3 bases, V lost 2 bases, and 6 bases had no gene match. The CDR3 runs to 15 residues. The CDR3 is CASSLAGTGNYEQYF. DNA of the CDR3: TGTGCCAGCAGTTTAGCCGGGACAGGAAACTACGAGCAGTACTTC.

In nucleotides, the CDR3 is TGTGCCAGCAGCCCATCTCCGAGGGGGATTCAGTACTTC. Translation gives CASSPSPRGIQYF. The chain is built from TRBV7-3 and TRBJ2-4; tentative D call: TRBD1 (6 bases). The ends were cut back, 5 bases at V and 10 bases at J, with 15 bases in the middle. Looked up from germline, CDR1 is SGHTA and CDR2 is FQGTGA. This CDR3 contains 13 residues.

V and J are TRBV21-1 and TRBJ1-2. TRBV21-1 is flagged as a pseudogene. The CDR3 extends over 13 amino acids. CDR3 sequence (DNA): TGTGCCAGCAGCAAGCCGGGGGAAGGTGGCTACACCTTC. Protein product: CASSKPGEGGYTF.

The chain carries TRBV7-3 and TRBJ1-3; D call uncertain. CDR3 length: 17 residues. Trimming removed 1 base at V and 0 bases at J, with 13 bases between. CDR1 SGHTA and CDR2 FQGTGA come from the germline V gene. CDR3 bases: TGTGCCAGCAGCTTAATGGTGTCTTCTTACTCTGGAAACACCATATATTTT. This sequence encodes CASSLMVSSYSGNTIYF.

This chain connects TRBV5-1 to TRBJ2-3, with TRBD2 identical over 10 bases. CDR1 and CDR2 from the germline V gene are SGHRS and YFSETQ. The CDR3 contains 22 residues. Trimming at V came to 4 bases and at J to 1 base, leaving 24 bases not matched to a gene. The CDR3 spells CASSPLWQTPSGRFNGTDTQYF. The CDR3 nucleotides are TGCGCCAGCAGCCCGCTCTGGCAGACCCCTAGCGGGAGATTTAACGGCACAGATACGCAGTATTTT.

V and J are TRBV28 and TRBJ1-1; D gene unclear. Trimming stripped 7 bases from V and 7 bases from J, with 16 bases between. Germline values: CDR1 MDHEN, CDR2 SYDVKM. The CDR3 spans 13 residues. DNA for the CDR3: TGTGCCAGCACCCCCGGGCCCACCCTTGAAGCTTTCTTT. Translation: CASTPGPTLEAFF. Complete variable domain (other parts from reference TRBV28 and TRBJ1-1): DVKVTQSSRYLVKRTGEKVFLECVQDMDHENMFWYRQDPGLGLRLIYFSYDVKMKEKGDIPEGYSVSREKKERFSLILESASTNQTSMYLCASTPGPTLEAFFGQGTRLTVV.

The V call is TRBV9, the J call TRBJ1-1, with 9 bases that match TRBD1. V dropped 2 bases and J dropped 1; count of bases not matched to a gene: 3. The V gene's germline CDR1 is SGDLS and CDR2 YYNGEE. CDR3 size: 15 residues. The CDR3 region is CASSVRTGENTEAFF. The CDR3 DNA reads as TGTGCCAGCAGCGTCAGGACAGGGGAGAACACTGAAGCTTTCTTT.

The chain links TRBV19 to TRBJ2-3, with 7 bases lining up with TRBD2. The V gene's germline CDR1 is LNHDA and CDR2 SQIVND (reference sequence). The CDR3 consists of 16 residues. The V segment lost 5 bases and the J segment 0 bases; nucleotides outside the gene matches: 8. The CDR3 coding sequence is TGTGCCAGTAGTTTCTCGGGACTATCTAGCACAGATACGCAGTATTTT. It codes for CASSFSGLSSTDTQYF.

The genes are TRBV15 and TRBJ2-2; no clear D. The V end lost 1 base, the J end lost 1 base, and 4 bases lay between the germline ends. The germline gives CDR1 LNHNV, CDR2 YYDKDF (reference sequence). The CDR3 is made up of 14 amino acids. CDR3: CATSRGQNTGELFF. CDR3 sequence (DNA): TGTGCCACCAGCAGAGGCCAGAACACCGGGGAGCTGTTTTTT.

The sample holds a few counts of this clone. The rearrangement joins TRBV19 to TRBJ2-4; 8 nucleotides agree with TRBD1. The germline gives CDR1 LNHDA, CDR2 SQIVND (reference sequence). Trimming removed 5 bases from V and 8 bases from J; junction bases left unmatched: 8. The CDR3 is made up of 14 amino acids. For the CDR3, the DNA is TGTGCCAGTAGTCTCGGGACAGGCGGAGACATTCAGTACTTC. Protein sequence: CASSLGTGGDIQYF.

The rearrangement uses TRBV14 and TRBJ2-3, with D perhaps TRBD1 or TRBD2 (5 bases each). The CDR3 length is 13 residues. Trimming removed 5 bases at V and 6 bases at J, with 12 bases between. Germline CDR1 and CDR2: SGHDN and FVKESK. CDR3 protein: CASSYLGTDTQYF. CDR3 DNA sequence: TGTGCCAGCAGCTATCTCGGGACGGATACGCAGTATTTT.

DNA for the CDR3: TGTGCCACCCAGAGGGGAAGGGGGCAGAACGAGCAGTACTTC. Translation: CATQRGRGQNEQYF. The chain couples TRBV6-6 to TRBJ2-7, with 7 bases aligning to TRBD1. V lost 10 bases, J lost 5 bases, and 14 bases stayed unmatched. This CDR3 is 14 amino acids long. Germline lookup yields CDR1 MNHNY and CDR2 SVGAGI (reference sequence).

This clone was observed once. The CDR3 here is CASRGTIASRRANVLTF. The CDR3 DNA is TGTGCCAGCAGAGGTACGATAGCATCCCGCCGGGCCAACGTCCTGACTTTC. The chain links TRBV28 to TRBJ2-6; the D is unclear. V was pared by 6 bases and J by 5 bases, with 20 bases between. Germline assignment: CDR1 MDHEN and CDR2 SYDVKM. CDR3 length: 17 amino acids.